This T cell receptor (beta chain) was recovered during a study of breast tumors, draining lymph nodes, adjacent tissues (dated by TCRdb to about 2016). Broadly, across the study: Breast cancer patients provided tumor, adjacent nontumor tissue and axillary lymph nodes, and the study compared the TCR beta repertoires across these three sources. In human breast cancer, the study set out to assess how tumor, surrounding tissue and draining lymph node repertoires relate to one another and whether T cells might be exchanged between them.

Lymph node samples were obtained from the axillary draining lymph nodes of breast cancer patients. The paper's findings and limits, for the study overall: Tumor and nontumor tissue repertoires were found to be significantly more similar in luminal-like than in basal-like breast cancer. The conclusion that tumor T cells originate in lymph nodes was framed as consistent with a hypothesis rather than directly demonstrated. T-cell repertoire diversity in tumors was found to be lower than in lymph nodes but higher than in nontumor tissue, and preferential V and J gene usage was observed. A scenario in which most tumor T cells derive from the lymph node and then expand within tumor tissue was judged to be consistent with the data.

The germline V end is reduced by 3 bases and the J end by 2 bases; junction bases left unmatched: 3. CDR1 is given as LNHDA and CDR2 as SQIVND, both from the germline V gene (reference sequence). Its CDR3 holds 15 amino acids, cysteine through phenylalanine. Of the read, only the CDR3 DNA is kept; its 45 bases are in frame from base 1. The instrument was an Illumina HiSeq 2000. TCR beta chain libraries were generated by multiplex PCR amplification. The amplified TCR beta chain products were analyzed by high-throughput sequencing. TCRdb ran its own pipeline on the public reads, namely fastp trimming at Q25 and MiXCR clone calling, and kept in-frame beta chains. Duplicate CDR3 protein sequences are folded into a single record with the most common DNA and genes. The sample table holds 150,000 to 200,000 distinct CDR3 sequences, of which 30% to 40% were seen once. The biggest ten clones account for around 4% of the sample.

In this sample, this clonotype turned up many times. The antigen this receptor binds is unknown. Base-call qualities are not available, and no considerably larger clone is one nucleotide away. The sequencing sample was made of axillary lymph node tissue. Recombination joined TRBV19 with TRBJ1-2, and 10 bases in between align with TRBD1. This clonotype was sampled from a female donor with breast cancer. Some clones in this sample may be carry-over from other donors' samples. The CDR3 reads CASSISGQGNYGYTF. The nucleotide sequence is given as TGTGCCAGTAGTATTTCGGGACAGGGGAACTATGGCTACACCTTC.